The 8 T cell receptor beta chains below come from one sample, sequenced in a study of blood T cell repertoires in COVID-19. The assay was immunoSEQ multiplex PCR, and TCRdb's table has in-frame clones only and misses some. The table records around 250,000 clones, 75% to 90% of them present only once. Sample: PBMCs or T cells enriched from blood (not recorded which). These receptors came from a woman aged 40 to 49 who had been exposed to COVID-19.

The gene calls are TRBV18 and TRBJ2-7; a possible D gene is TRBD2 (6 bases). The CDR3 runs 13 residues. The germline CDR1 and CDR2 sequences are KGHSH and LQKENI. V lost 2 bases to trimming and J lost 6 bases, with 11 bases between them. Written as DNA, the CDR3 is TGTGCCAGCTCACCATATTCGGAGGGCGAGCAGTACTTC. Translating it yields CASSPYSEGEQYF. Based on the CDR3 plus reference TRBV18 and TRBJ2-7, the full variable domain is NAGVMQNPRHLVRRRGQEARLRCSPMKGHSHVYWYRQLPEEGLKFMVYLQKENIIDESGMPKERFSAEFPKEGPSILRIQQVVRGDSAAYFCASSPYSEGEQYFGPGTRLTVT.

The CDR3 bases are TGTGCCAGCAGCTTACGTGACAGTGGATCTGGAAACACCATATATTTT. As protein: CASSLRDSGSGNTIYF. This sequence joins TRBV7-9 and TRBJ1-3; D perhaps matches TRBD1 (5 bases). This CDR3 has 16 amino acids. V was pared by 2 bases and J by 1 base, with 12 bases between. Per the germline V gene, CDR1 is SEHNR and CDR2 is FQNEAQ (reference sequence).

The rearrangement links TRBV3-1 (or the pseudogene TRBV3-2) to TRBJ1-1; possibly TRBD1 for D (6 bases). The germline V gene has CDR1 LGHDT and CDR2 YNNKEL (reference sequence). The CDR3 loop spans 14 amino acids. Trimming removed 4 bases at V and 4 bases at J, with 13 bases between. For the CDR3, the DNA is TGTGCCAGCAGCCCACAGGGCGGGAGCACTGAAGCTTTCTTT. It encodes CASSPQGGSTEAFF.

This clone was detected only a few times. The chain's CDR3 is CASSLDGGTYEQYF. CDR3 coding DNA: TGTGCCAGCAGCTTGGACGGGGGGACCTACGAGCAGTACTTC. The chain links TRBV5-4 to TRBJ2-7; 7 bases match TRBD2. The CDR3 has 14 residues. CDR1 and CDR2 from the germline V gene are SGHNT and YYREEE (reference sequence). The V gene end was trimmed by 0 bases and the J gene end by 2 bases; junction bases not matched to a gene: 2.

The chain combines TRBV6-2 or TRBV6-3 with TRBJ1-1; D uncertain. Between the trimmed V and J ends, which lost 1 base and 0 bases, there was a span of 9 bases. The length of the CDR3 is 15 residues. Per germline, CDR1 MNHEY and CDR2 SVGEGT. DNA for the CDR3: TGTGCCAGCAGTTACTTGCCGGGGATGAACACTGAAGCTTTCTTT. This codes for CASSYLPGMNTEAFF.

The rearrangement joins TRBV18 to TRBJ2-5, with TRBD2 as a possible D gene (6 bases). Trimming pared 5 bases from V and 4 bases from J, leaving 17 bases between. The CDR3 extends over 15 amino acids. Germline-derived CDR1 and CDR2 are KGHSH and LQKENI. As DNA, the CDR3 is TGTGCCAGCTCAGAAAGGGACTCCCACCCAGAGACCCAGTACTTC. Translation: CASSERDSHPETQYF.

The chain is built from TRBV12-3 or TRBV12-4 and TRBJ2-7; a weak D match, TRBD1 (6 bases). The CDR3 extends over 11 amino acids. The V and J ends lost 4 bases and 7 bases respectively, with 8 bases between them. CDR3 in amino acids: CASSSRGEQYF. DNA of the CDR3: TGTGCCAGCAGTTCGAGGGGGGAGCAGTACTTC.

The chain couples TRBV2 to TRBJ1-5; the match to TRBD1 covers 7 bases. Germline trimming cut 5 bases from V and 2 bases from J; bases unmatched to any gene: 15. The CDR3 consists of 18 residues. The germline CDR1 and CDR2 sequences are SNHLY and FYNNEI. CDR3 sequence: CASSLSLLAGGGNQPQHF. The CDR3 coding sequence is TGTGCCAGCAGTCTGAGTCTCCTGGCAGGGGGAGGCAATCAGCCCCAGCATTTT.